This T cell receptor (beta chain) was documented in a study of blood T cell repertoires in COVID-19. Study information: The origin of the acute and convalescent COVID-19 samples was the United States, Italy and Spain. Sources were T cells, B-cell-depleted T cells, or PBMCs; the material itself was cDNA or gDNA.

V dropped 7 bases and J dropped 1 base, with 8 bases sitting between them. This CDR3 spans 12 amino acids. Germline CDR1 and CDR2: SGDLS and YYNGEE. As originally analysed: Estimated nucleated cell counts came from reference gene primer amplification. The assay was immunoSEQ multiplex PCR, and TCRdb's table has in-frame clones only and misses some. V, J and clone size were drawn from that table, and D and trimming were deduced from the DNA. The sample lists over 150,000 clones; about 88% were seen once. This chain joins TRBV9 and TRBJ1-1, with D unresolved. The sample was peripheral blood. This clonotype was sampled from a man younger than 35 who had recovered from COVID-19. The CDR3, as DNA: TGTGCCAGCGGAGGAGGGAACACTGAAGCTTTCTTT. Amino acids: CASGGGNTEAFF.